Following are 14 T cell receptor beta chains from one sample sequenced in a study of neoadjuvant nivolumab and ipilimumab in lung cancer. Method: immunoSEQ multiplex PCR; TCRdb's copy keeps in-frame clones and lacks some. The repertoire holds over 20,000 clones, with around four fifths as singletons. Material: tumor tissue, obtained after neoadjuvant nivolumab, alone or with ipilimumab, at or shortly before surgery. These receptors came from an adult with non-small cell lung cancer.

The chain employs TRBV7-9 and TRBJ1-2, with TRBD1 matching over 10 bases. The V gene's germline CDR1 is SEHNR and CDR2 FQNEAQ (reference sequence). This CDR3 is 15 amino acids long. J was trimmed by 6 bases and V by 4 bases; bases with no gene match: 8. Here the CDR3 DNA reads TGTGCCAGCAGCTACCCGGGACAGGGGACCAATGGCTACACCTTC. This sequence encodes CASSYPGQGTNGYTF. Full variable domain (rest looked up from reference TRBV7-9 and TRBJ1-2): DTGVSQNPRHKITKRGQNVTFRCDPISEHNRLYWYRQTLGQGPEFLTYFQNEAQLEKSRLLSDRFSAERPKGSFSTLEIQRTEQGDSAMYLCASSYPGQGTNGYTFGSGTRLTVV.

The DNA for the CDR3 is TGTGCCAGCAGCCCGCCGTCAGGCCGAGGGGATGGCTACACCTTC. This gives the protein CASSPPSGRGDGYTF. V and J are TRBV7-9 and TRBJ1-2, with D perhaps matching TRBD1 (5 bases). The CDR3 runs to 15 residues. Trimming cost V 5 bases and J 6 bases, with 19 bases left between them. CDR1 and CDR2 from the germline V gene are SEHNR and FQNEAQ (reference sequence).

Only a few counts were recorded for this clone. The chain carries TRBV30 and TRBJ2-7, with unresolved D. The germline CDR1 and CDR2 sequences are GTSNPN and SVGIG (reference sequence). V lost 0 bases and J lost 4, with 13 bases in between. The CDR3 is 14 amino acids. The CDR3 sequence is CAWSVWGARYEQYF. For the CDR3, the DNA is TGTGCCTGGAGTGTCTGGGGTGCGCGGTACGAGCAGTACTTC.

The chain employs TRBV10-3 and TRBJ2-2, with a weak D call TRBD2 (5 bases). This CDR3 spans 16 amino acids. V gave up 2 bases and J gave up 0 bases, with 10 bases separating them. From germline, CDR1 is ENHRY and CDR2 SYGVKD. CDR3 nucleotide sequence: TGTGCCATCAGTGAGACACCCGGGACGAACACCGGGGAGCTGTTTTTT. It specifies CAISETPGTNTGELFF.

CDR3 sequence reads: CASGLVHLGSQKETQYF. CDR3 sequence (DNA): TGTGCTAGTGGTTTGGTACATTTAGGGTCCCAAAAAGAGACCCAGTACTTC. The gene calls are TRBV12-5 and TRBJ2-5; D gene unclear. The germline V and J ends were trimmed by 0 bases and 3 bases, with 17 bases remaining between them. The CDR3 consists of 17 residues. Germline CDR1 reads LGHNT; CDR2 reads FRNRAP.

The rearrangement joins TRBV27 to TRBJ2-1; D is possibly TRBD1 or TRBD2 (5 bases each). Germline assignment: CDR1 MNHEY and CDR2 SMNVEV (reference sequence). The CDR3 covers 15 residues. V was shortened by 6 bases and J by 3 bases, with 15 bases between the two germline ends. CDR3 amino acids: CASSPGAAFYNEQFF. The CDR3 DNA reads TGTGCCAGCAGCCCCGGGGCAGCATTCTACAATGAGCAGTTCTTC.

The chain joins TRBV6-5 to TRBJ1-3; D gene ambiguous. The CDR3 length is 15 residues. The V end was cut by 8 bases, the J end by 1 base, with 15 bases between. Germline assignment: CDR1 MNHEY and CDR2 SVGAGI. The chain's CDR3 is CASQIPGGSGNTIYF. CDR3 nucleotide sequence: TGTGCCAGCCAAATTCCAGGTGGATCTGGAAACACCATATATTTT.

V usage is TRBV15 and J usage is TRBJ2-1, with D maybe TRBD2 (5 bases). This CDR3 contains 13 residues. V lost 3 bases, J lost 7 bases, and 10 bases lay in between. Per the germline V gene, CDR1 is LNHNV and CDR2 is YYDKDF (reference sequence). The DNA for the CDR3 is TGTGCCACCAGCAGCCGATCGGGAAATGAGCAGTTCTTC. Its protein is CATSSRSGNEQFF.

V gene TRBV19 combines with J gene TRBJ1-1; 7 bases map to TRBD1. V shed 10 bases, J shed 0 bases, and the junction held 17 bases outside the gene matches. The germline CDR1 and CDR2 sequences are LNHDA and SQIVND (reference sequence). The CDR3 is 17 amino acids. In DNA, the CDR3 is TGTGCCACCCGGAGGGGGGCAGGGGGTAACCTGAACACTGAAGCTTTCTTT. Translation: CATRRGAGGNLNTEAFF.

The chain has TRBV7-9 and TRBJ2-7; a weak D match, TRBD1 (6 bases). CDR1 and CDR2 from the germline V gene are SEHNR and FQNEAQ (reference sequence). The CDR3 has 15 residues. V lost 1 base and J 4 bases, leaving 14 bases between the germline ends. For the CDR3, the DNA is TGTGCCAGCAGCTTAGTCCCGGAAAGGGGGTACGAGCAGTACTTC. It encodes CASSLVPERGYEQYF.

The CDR3 spells CAWFREFGTEAFF. The CDR3 DNA sequence: TGTGCCTGGTTCAGGGAATTTGGCACTGAAGCTTTCTTT. The J gene is TRBJ1-1, the V gene TRBV30; maybe TRBD1 (5 bases). Germline-derived CDR1 and CDR2 are GTSNPN and SVGIG (reference sequence). With 5 bases removed from V and 4 bases from J, the gap between germline ends came to 14 bases. This CDR3 is built from 13 residues.

This chain links TRBV7-9 with TRBJ2-1; 7 bases align to TRBD2. Germline CDR1 and CDR2: SEHNR and FQNEAQ (reference sequence). There are 14 residues in the CDR3. V gave up 0 bases and J gave up 8 bases; unmatched junction bases: 4. CDR3 coding DNA: TGTGCCAGCAGCTTAGCGGGAGGGCCTGATGAGCAGTTCTTC. Protein product: CASSLAGGPDEQFF. The variable domain in full, completed from reference TRBV7-9 and TRBJ2-1, reads DTGVSQNPRHKITKRGQNVTFRCDPISEHNRLYWYRQTLGQGPEFLTYFQNEAQLEKSRLLSDRFSAERPKGSFSTLEIQRTEQGDSAMYLCASSLAGGPDEQFFGPGTRLTVL.

This clone is medium-sized in the sample. The J gene is TRBJ1-5, the V gene TRBV29-1, with D maybe TRBD1 (6 bases). The CDR3 spans 13 residues. CDR1 and CDR2 from the germline V gene are SQVTM and ANQGSEA. Trimming shortened V by 4 bases and J by 10 bases, and 17 bases separated the two germline ends. The DNA of the CDR3 is TGCAGCGTTGGGGAAGACGTCAGGGGTCCCCAGCATTTT. It encodes CSVGEDVRGPQHF.

The rearrangement uses TRBV7-9 and TRBJ2-2; 14 bases are shared with TRBD2. Germline-derived CDR1 and CDR2 are SEHNR and FQNEAQ (reference sequence). V lost 0 bases, J lost 7 bases, and 7 bases stayed unmatched. The CDR3 loop spans 18 amino acids. The CDR3 DNA follows: TGTGCCAGCAGCTTAGCGCCGGGACTAGCGGGAGAGGGCGGGGAGCTGTTTTTT. Translation: CASSLAPGLAGEGGELFF.